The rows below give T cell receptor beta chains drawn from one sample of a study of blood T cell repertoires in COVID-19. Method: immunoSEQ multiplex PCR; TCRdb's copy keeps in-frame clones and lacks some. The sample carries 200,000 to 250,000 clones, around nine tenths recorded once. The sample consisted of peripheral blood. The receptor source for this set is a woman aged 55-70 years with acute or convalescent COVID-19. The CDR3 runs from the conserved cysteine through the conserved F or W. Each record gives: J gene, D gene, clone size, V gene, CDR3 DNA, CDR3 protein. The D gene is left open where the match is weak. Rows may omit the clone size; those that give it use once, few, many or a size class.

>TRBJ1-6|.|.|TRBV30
TGTGCCTGGAGTGTATCCTCCCGGGGGTATAATTCACCCCTCCACTTT
CAWSVSSRGYNSPLHF
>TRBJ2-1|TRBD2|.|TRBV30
TGTGCCTGGAGGGGGGCACTGGGACTAGCGGAACAGTTCTTC
CAWRGALGLAEQFF
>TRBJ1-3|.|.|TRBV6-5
TGTGCCAGCACCTTAGGAGGTGGGGGAAACACCATATATTTT
CASTLGGGGNTIYF
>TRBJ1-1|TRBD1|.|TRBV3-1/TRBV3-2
TGTGCCAGCAGCCAAGCGGACAGGAAAACCACTGAAGCTTTCTTT
CASSQADRKTTEAFF
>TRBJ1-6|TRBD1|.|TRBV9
TGTGCCAGCAGCCCGGGACAGGGTAAGGATTCACCCCTCCACTTT
CASSPGQGKDSPLHF
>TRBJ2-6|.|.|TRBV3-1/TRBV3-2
TGTGCCAGCAGCCGGGAGTCGTCCGGGGCCAACGTCCTGACTTTC
CASSRESSGANVLTF
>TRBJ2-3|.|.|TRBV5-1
TGCGCCAGCAGCTTGACCCCGGGTCAGGATACGCAGTATTTT
CASSLTPGQDTQYF
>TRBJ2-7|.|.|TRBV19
TGTGCCAGTAGTATGCGAACTAGACCTGGCGAGCAGTACTTC
CASSMRTRPGEQYF
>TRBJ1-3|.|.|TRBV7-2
TGTGCCAGCAGTGCTAACCGGGGAGCCCACGGAAACACCATATATTTT
CASSANRGAHGNTIYF
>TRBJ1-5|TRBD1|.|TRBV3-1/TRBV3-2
TGTGCCAGCAGCCAATCGTGGGACAGACGCAATCAGCCCCAGCATTTT
CASSQSWDRRNQPQHF
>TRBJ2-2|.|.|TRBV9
TGTGCCAGCAGCGTAGGCGCAGGGGCGGGCGGGGAGCTGTTTTTT
CASSVGAGAGGELFF
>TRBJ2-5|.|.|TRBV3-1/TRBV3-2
TGTGCCAGCAGCTACTTGACTAGTGACCTGGAGACCCAGTACTTC
CASSYLTSDLETQYF
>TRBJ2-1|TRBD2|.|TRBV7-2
TGTGCCAGCAGCTTAGTGGCGGGGGGCGGCAATGAGCAGTTCTTC
CASSLVAGGGNEQFF
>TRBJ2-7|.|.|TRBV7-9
TGTGCCAGCAGCTTAGTGACTAGAGGGAACTACGAGCAGTACTTC
CASSLVTRGNYEQYF
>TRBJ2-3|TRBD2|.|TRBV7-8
TGTGCCAGCAGCTTCCCCCAGCCGGGACTAGCGGAGCTTAGTACAGATACGCAGTATTTT
CASSFPQPGLAELSTDTQYF
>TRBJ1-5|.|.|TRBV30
TGTGCCTGGAGAAAAGGGCCCGGGGAACCTCAGCCCCAGCATTTT
CAWRKGPGEPQPQHF
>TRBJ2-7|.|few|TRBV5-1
TGCGCCAGCAGATGGCAGGGCTCCTACGAGCAGTACTTC
CASRWQGSYEQYF
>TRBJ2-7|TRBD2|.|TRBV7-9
TGTGCCAGCAGCTTAGGGACTAGCGGAATCGAGCAGTACTTC
CASSLGTSGIEQYF
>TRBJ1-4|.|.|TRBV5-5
TGTGCCAGCAGCTCCTTTAACGGTAATGAAAAACTGTTTTTT
CASSSFNGNEKLFF
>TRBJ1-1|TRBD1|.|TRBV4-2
TGTGCCAGCAGCCAACGACAGGGGATAAGGAACACTGAAGCTTTCTTT
CASSQRQGIRNTEAFF
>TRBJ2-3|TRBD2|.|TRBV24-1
TGTGCCACCAGTCCTAGCGGGAGGGGCCGAATAGATACGCAGTATTTT
CATSPSGRGRIDTQYF
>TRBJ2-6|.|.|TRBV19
TGTGCCAGTACGGGTTTGGGTATACCGGTCTCTGGGGCCAACGTCCTGACTTTC
CASTGLGIPVSGANVLTF
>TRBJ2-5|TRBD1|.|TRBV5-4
TGTGCCAGCAGCTCCTCTGGACAGGGCCCGACCCAAGAGACCCAGTACTTC
CASSSSGQGPTQETQYF
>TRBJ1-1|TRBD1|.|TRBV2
TGTGCCAGCAGTCGAGACAGGGGGAGGGTCGCTGAAGCTTTCTTT
CASSRDRGRVAEAFF
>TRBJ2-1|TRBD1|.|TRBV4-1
TGCGCCAGCAGCCAACCGAGACAGGGTAGAAGGGCTGAGCAGTTCTTC
CASSQPRQGRRAEQFF
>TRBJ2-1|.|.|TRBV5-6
TGTGCCAGCAGCGTATCAGGGAGGAACAATGAGCAGTTCTTC
CASSVSGRNNEQFF
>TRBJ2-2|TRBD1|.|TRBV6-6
TGTGCCAGCAGTTACCCGACAGGGCTCAACACCGGGGAGCTGTTTTTT
CASSYPTGLNTGELFF
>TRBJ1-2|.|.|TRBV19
TGTGCCAGTAGTACGTCGGAGGGCTATGGCTACACCTTC
CASSTSEGYGYTF
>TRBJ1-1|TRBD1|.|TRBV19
TGTGCCAGTAGTACCCCTAGACAGGGGAGCACTGAAGCTTTCTTT
CASSTPRQGSTEAFF
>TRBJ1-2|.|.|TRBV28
TGTGCCAGCAGTTCCGCGGGAGAGGCCGGCGGCTACACCTTC
CASSSAGEAGGYTF
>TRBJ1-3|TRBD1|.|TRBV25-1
TGTGCCAGCAGCCGCGGGACAGGGTCTGGAAACACCATATATTTT
CASSRGTGSGNTIYF
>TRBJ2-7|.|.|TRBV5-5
TGTGCCAGCAGCTTGGCTAGCGGACAGGGCTACGAGCAGTACTTC
CASSLASGQGYEQYF
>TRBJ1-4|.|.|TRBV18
TGTGCCAGCTCACCAGAGAAAGGGGCCACAACTAATGAAAAACTGTTTTTT
CASSPEKGATTNEKLFF
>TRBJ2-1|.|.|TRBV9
TGTGCCAGCAGCTCAGGGGCGGGGGCGACCTACAATGAGCAGTTCTTC
CASSSGAGATYNEQFF
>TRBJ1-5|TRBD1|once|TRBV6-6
TGTGCCAGCAGTTACTCGGGGACAGTTAACAATCAGCCCCAGCATTTT
CASSYSGTVNNQPQHF
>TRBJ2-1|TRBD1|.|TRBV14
TGTGCCAGCAGCGGGACAGCCTACAATGAGCAGTTCTTC
CASSGTAYNEQFF
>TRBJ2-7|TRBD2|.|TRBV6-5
TGTGCCAGCAGTTTCCGGACTAGCGGGAGGAGCAACGAGCAGTACTTC
CASSFRTSGRSNEQYF
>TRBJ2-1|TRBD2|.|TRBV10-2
TGCGCCAGCAGTGAGTGGAGCGGGAGAGAGAATGAGCAGTTCTTC
CASSEWSGRENEQFF
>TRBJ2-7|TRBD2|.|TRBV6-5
TGTGCCAGCAGTAAACCACGCGGGGGGTTTTACGAGCAGTACTTC
CASSKPRGGFYEQYF
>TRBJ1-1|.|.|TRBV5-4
TGTGCCAGCAGCTTGAGGGGCGGCACTGAAGCTTTCTTT
CASSLRGGTEAFF
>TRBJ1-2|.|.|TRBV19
TGTGCCAGTAAACCACAGGGTGTCGTCTATGGCTACACCTTC
CASKPQGVVYGYTF
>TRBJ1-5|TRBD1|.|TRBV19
TGTGCCAGTAGTATGTACAGGGGGGGCAATCAGCCCCAGCATTTT
CASSMYRGGNQPQHF
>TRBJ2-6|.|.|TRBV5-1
TGCGCCAGCAGCCCACAGGGTGGTGGCTCTGGGGCCAACGTCCTGACTTTC
CASSPQGGGSGANVLTF
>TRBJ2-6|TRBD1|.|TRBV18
TGTGCCAGCTCTTTGGGACAGGGAGGAACTGGGGCCAACGTCCTGACTTTC
CASSLGQGGTGANVLTF
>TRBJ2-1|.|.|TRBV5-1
TGCGCCAGCAGCTTGAAGTCTATTGGCGGGGGCTTCTACAATGAGCAGTTCTTC
CASSLKSIGGGFYNEQFF
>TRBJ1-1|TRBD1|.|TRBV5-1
TGCGCCAGCAGCTTGGGGACAGGCGGTGGGAACACTGAAGCTTTCTTT
CASSLGTGGGNTEAFF
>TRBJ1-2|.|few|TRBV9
TGTGCCAGCAGCATATCATCAGGGGGCTACACCTTC
CASSISSGGYTF
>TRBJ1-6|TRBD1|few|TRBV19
TGTGCCAGTAGTGTCAGGACAGGGGTTTATAATTCACCCCTCCACTTT
CASSVRTGVYNSPLHF
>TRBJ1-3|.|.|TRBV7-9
TGTGCCAGCAGCTTCCGACAGCTAACCTCTGGAAACACCATATATTTT
CASSFRQLTSGNTIYF
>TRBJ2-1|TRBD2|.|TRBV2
TGTGCCAGCAGTTTAGGGACTAGCAGGAGTGAGCAGTTCTTC
CASSLGTSRSEQFF
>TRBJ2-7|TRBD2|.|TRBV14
TGTGCCAGCAGACGGGGCGGGAGTTCCTACGAGCAGTACTTC
CASRRGGSSYEQYF
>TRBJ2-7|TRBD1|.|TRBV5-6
TGTGCCAGCAGCTTCCCGGGACAGGGGGCCCAAGAGCAGTACTTC
CASSFPGQGAQEQYF
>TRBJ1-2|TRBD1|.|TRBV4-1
TGCGCCAGCAGCCAAGATTATTCCGGGACAGGGGGTTTCTATGGCTACACCTTC
CASSQDYSGTGGFYGYTF
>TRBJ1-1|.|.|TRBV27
TGTGCCAGCAGTTTAGTATCGAACACTGAAGCTTTCTTT
CASSLVSNTEAFF
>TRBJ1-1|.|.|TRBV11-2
TGTGCCAGCAGCTTTGTGATGAGGGAGGCTTTCTTT
CASSFVMREAFF
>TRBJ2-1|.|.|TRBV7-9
TGTGCCAGCACGGGACTCGCCAGCAACAATGAGCAGTTCTTC
CASTGLASNNEQFF
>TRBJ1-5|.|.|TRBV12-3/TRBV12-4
TGTGCCAGCAGTTTCGGAGACAATCAGCCCCAGCATTTT
CASSFGDNQPQHF